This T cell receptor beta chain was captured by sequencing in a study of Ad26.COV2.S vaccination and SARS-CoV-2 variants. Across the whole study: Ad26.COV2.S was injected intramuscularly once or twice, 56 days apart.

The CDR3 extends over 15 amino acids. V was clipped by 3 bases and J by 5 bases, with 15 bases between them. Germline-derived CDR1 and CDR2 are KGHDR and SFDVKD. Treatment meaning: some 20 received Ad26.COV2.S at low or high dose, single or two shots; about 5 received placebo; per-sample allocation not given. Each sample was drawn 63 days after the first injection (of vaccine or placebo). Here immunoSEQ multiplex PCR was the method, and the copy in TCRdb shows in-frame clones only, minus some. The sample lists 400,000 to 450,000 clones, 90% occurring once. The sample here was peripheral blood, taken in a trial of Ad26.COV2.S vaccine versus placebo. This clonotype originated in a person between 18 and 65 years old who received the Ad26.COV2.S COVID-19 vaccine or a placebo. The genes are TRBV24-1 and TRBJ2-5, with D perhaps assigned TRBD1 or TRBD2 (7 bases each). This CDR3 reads CATSDQGGSRETQYF. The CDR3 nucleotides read TGTGCCACCAGTGATCAGGGGGGGTCTAGGGAGACCCAGTACTTC.